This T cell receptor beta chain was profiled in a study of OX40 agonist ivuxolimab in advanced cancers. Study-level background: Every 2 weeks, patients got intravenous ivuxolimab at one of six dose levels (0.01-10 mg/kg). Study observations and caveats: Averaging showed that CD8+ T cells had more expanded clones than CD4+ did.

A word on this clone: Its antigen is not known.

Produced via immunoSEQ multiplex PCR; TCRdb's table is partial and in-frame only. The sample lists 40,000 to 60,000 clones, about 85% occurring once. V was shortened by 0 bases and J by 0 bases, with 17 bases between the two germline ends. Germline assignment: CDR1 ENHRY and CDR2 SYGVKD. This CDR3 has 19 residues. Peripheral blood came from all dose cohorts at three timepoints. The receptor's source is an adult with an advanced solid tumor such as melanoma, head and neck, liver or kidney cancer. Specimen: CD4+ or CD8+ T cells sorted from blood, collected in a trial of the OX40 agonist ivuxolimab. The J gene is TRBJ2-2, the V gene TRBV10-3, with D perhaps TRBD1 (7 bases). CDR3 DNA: TGTGCCATCAGTGAGTCGACTAGGACAGGAGAACCGAACACCGGGGAGCTGTTTTTT. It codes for CAISESTRTGEPNTGELFF.